The 29 T cell receptor beta chains listed next were all sequenced from one sample in a study of blood T cell repertoires in COVID-19. TCRdb keeps only in-frame clones here, not all; method: immunoSEQ multiplex PCR. The sample includes 130,000 or so clones, roughly 84% of them seen just once. The source material was peripheral blood. Receptor source: a man aged 30 to 39 with COVID-19, enrolled during active disease.

The chain recombines TRBV6-1 with TRBJ2-5, with TRBD2 as a possible D gene (6 bases). Germline CDR1 reads MNHNS; CDR2 reads SASEGT. This CDR3 has 14 residues. V lost 2 bases to trimming and J lost 6 bases, with 13 bases between them. This chain's CDR3 is CASSEQGGVKTQYF. CDR3 coding DNA: TGTGCCAGCAGTGAACAAGGCGGGGTTAAGACCCAGTACTTC.

The sample holds a few counts of this clone. The chain uses TRBV6-5 and TRBJ1-1; TRBD1 matches at 8 bases. This CDR3 has 15 residues. Losses at the gene ends were 4 bases for V and 1 base for J; bases not matched to a gene: 5. Germline V lookup: CDR1 MNHEY, CDR2 SVGAGI. The CDR3 DNA follows: TGTGCCAGCAGTTTAACCGGGACAGGGAACACTGAAGCTTTCTTT. Its protein product is CASSLTGTGNTEAFF.

This chain joins TRBV28 and TRBJ1-5, with 8 bases that match TRBD1. The CDR3 runs to 16 residues. Trimming at V came to 6 bases and at J to 5 bases, leaving 12 bases not matched to a gene. Looked up from germline, CDR1 is MDHEN and CDR2 is SYDVKM. This CDR3 reads CASRDRDRGKDQPQHF. The CDR3 coding sequence is TGTGCCAGCAGGGATCGCGACAGGGGTAAGGATCAGCCCCAGCATTTT.

This chain links TRBV30 with TRBJ2-1; D not certain. This CDR3 contains 11 residues. Germline V gene sequence: CDR1 GTSNPN, CDR2 SVGIG (reference sequence). Between the trimmed V and J ends, which lost 1 base and 9 bases, there was a span of 7 bases. Here the CDR3 reads CAWSGLAEQFF. The CDR3 nucleotides are TGTGCCTGGAGTGGACTGGCTGAGCAGTTCTTC.

This clone was seen a single time. This chain joins TRBV4-1 and TRBJ2-1; TRBD2 agrees at 7 bases. CDR1 and CDR2 (germline): MGHRA, YSYEKL. V trimming: 4 bases; J trimming: 5 bases; junction bases outside the gene matches: 14. The CDR3 is made up of 17 amino acids. CDR3 amino acids: CASSLLKDGRNNNEQFF. CDR3 bases: TGCGCCAGCAGCCTCCTTAAGGACGGGAGGAACAACAATGAGCAGTTCTTC.

V is TRBV11-2 and J is TRBJ2-2; TRBD1 agrees at 7 bases. J gave up 4 bases and V 2 bases, and 10 bases lay outside the gene matches. In germline, CDR1 is SGHAT, CDR2 FQNNGV. The CDR3 extends over 17 amino acids. Here the CDR3 DNA reads TGTGCCAGCAGCTTAAACCGACAGGGTTCTTTCACCGGGGAGCTGTTTTTT. Translating it yields CASSLNRQGSFTGELFF.

The CDR3 DNA reads as TGTGCCAGCTCACTGAGACAGGGCCAAAAGATGAGCAATCAGCCCCAGCATTTT. Its protein product is CASSLRQGQKMSNQPQHF. This chain connects TRBV18 to TRBJ1-5; 7 bases agree with TRBD1. Trimming at V came to 4 bases and at J to 1 base, leaving 13 bases not matched to a gene. This CDR3 is built from 18 residues. Germline V gene data show CDR1 as KGHSH and CDR2 as LQKENI.

This sequence joins TRBV19 and TRBJ2-1; possible D gene TRBD1, 5 bases. The germline V and J ends were trimmed by 4 bases and 4 bases, with 14 bases remaining between them. CDR1 and CDR2 from the germline V gene are LNHDA and SQIVND (reference sequence). This CDR3 has 15 residues. As DNA, the CDR3 is TGTGCCAGTAGTACGACAGTCGATCCTTACAATGAGCAGTTCTTC. As protein: CASSTTVDPYNEQFF. Full variable domain (remainder filled in from reference TRBV19 and TRBJ2-1): DGGITQSPKYLFRKEGQNVTLSCEQNLNHDAMYWYRQDPGQGLRLIYYSQIVNDFQKGDIAEGYSVSREKKESFPLTVTSAQKNPTAFYLCASSTTVDPYNEQFFGPGTRLTVL.

This chain uses TRBV7-9 with TRBJ2-7, with D possibly being TRBD2 (6 bases). CDR3 length: 18 amino acids. In germline, CDR1 is SEHNR, CDR2 FQNEAQ (reference sequence). The V end lost 4 bases, the J end lost 3 bases, and 25 bases lay between the germline ends. CDR3 loop: CASSSSGTSWPFYYEQYF. The CDR3 DNA reads as TGTGCCAGCAGCTCGTCCGGGACTTCCTGGCCCTTCTACTACGAGCAGTACTTC.

The CDR3 DNA sequence: TGTGCCAGCAGTTCTACGAAACCGGGACAGAACTACTATGGCTACACCTTC. Its protein is CASSSTKPGQNYYGYTF. This sequence joins TRBV6-2 or TRBV6-3 and TRBJ1-2; 7 nucleotides align to TRBD1. Germline V gene lookup returns CDR1 MNHEY and CDR2 SVGEGT. The CDR3 has 17 amino acids. V lost 4 bases to trimming and J lost 3 bases; unmatched junction nucleotides: 14.

This chain connects TRBV9 to TRBJ1-1; D is perhaps TRBD1 (5 bases). The CDR3 runs 13 residues. From germline, CDR1 is SGDLS and CDR2 YYNGEE. The ends were cut back, 4 bases at V and 6 bases at J, with 13 bases in the middle. CDR3 sequence (DNA): TGTGCCAGCAGCCCTTCGGGGGTGTCTGAAGCTTTCTTT. Its translation: CASSPSGVSEAFF. Based on the CDR3 plus reference TRBV9 and TRBJ1-1, the full variable domain is DSGVTQTPKHLITATGQRVTLRCSPRSGDLSVYWYQQSLDQGLQFLIQYYNGEERAKGNILERFSAQQFPDLHSELNLSSLELGDSALYFCASSPSGVSEAFFGQGTRLTVV.

This chain joins TRBV14 and TRBJ2-7; the D is unclear. Germline V gene sequence: CDR1 SGHDN, CDR2 FVKESK. There are 11 residues in the CDR3. Trimming pared 2 bases from V and 5 bases from J, leaving 4 bases between. This CDR3 is CASSQYHEQYF. CDR3 DNA: TGTGCCAGCAGCCAATATCACGAGCAGTACTTC. Supplemented by reference TRBV14 and TRBJ2-7, the full variable domain reads EAGVTQFPSHSVIEKGQTVTLRCDPISGHDNLYWYRRVMGKEIKFLLHFVKESKQDESGMPNNRFLAERTGGTYSTLKVQPAELEDSGVYFCASSQYHEQYFGPGTRLTVT.

The chain couples TRBV21-1 to TRBJ2-2; the D segment call TRBD2 is taken from the table without a DNA check. TRBV21-1 is designated a pseudogene. The CDR3 runs to 12 residues. The chain's CDR3 is CASSTTAGRLFF. CDR3 in DNA: TGTGCCAGCAGTACAACGGCGGGTCGGCTGTTTTTT.

The gene calls are TRBV28 and TRBJ2-7; 7 nucleotides line up with TRBD2. This CDR3 has 15 residues. J was trimmed by 3 bases and V by 6 bases; bases with no gene match: 11. Germline V gives CDR1 MDHEN, CDR2 SYDVKM. The CDR3 DNA reads TGTGCCAGCAGCGGGACTAACCCTGGTCTCTACGAGCAGTACTTC. Its protein product is CASSGTNPGLYEQYF.

The V and J genes are TRBV4-3 and TRBJ1-2; possibly TRBD1 for D (5 bases). V was pared by 0 bases and J by 8 bases, with 13 bases between. The CDR3 runs 14 residues. Per the germline V gene, CDR1 is LGHNA and CDR2 is YSLEER. CDR3 amino acids: CASSQDGAQGGYTF. For the CDR3, the DNA is TGCGCCAGCAGCCAAGATGGTGCTCAGGGCGGCTACACCTTC.

The chain joins TRBV5-4 to TRBJ2-1; 9 bases match TRBD2. J was trimmed by 8 bases and V by 2 bases; bases with no gene match: 11. This CDR3 contains 16 residues. Germline assignment: CDR1 SGHNT and CDR2 YYREEE (reference sequence). CDR3 amino acids: CASSFRRREGHDEQFF. The CDR3 nucleotides are TGTGCCAGCAGCTTTCGGCGGCGGGAGGGCCATGATGAGCAGTTCTTC.

The chain links TRBV25-1 to TRBJ2-7; D is possibly TRBD2 (5 bases). Germline V gives CDR1 MGHDK, CDR2 SYGVNS. Trimming shortened V by 5 bases and J by 6 bases, and 26 bases separated the two germline ends. This CDR3 is 17 amino acids long. The CDR3 nucleotides are TGTGCCAGCAGTTTTCCTCTACCCCCGTCGGGGATGGGCGAGCAGTACTTC. As protein: CASSFPLPPSGMGEQYF.

The gene calls are TRBV30 and TRBJ1-6; weak D call: TRBD1 (6 bases). Trimming cost V 2 bases and J 0 bases, with 11 bases left between them. The CDR3 covers 16 residues. The germline V gene has CDR1 GTSNPN and CDR2 SVGIG (reference sequence). CDR3 amino acids: CAWSRGGSSYNSPLHF. The DNA for the CDR3 is TGTGCCTGGAGTCGAGGGGGAAGCTCCTATAATTCACCCCTCCACTTT.

The chain uses TRBV15 and TRBJ2-7, with TRBD1 identical over 7 bases. V shed 0 bases, J shed 0 bases, and the junction held 5 bases outside the gene matches. Per germline, CDR1 LNHNV and CDR2 YYDKDF (reference sequence). There are 16 residues in the CDR3. CDR3 amino acids: CATSRDSWDSSYEQYF. As DNA, the CDR3 is TGTGCCACCAGCAGAGATTCTTGGGACAGCTCCTACGAGCAGTACTTC.

The chain links TRBV9 to TRBJ2-5; TRBD2 might be the D (7 bases). CDR3 length equals 13 residues. The germline V gene has CDR1 SGDLS and CDR2 YYNGEE. V was shortened by 7 bases and J by 1 base, with 11 bases between the two germline ends. CDR3 DNA sequence: TGTGCCAGCGGGGGGGCCTCCCAAGAGACCCAGTACTTC. It encodes CASGGASQETQYF.

The rearrangement uses TRBV6-4 and TRBJ2-1; TRBD1 is a possible D gene (7 bases). CDR1 is MRHNA, CDR2 SNTAGT, per germline. V lost 3 bases to trimming and J lost 8 bases, with 17 bases between them. The CDR3 has 15 amino acids. Here the CDR3 reads CASSESGGGGDEQFF. The CDR3 DNA reads as TGTGCCAGCAGTGAATCAGGGGGAGGTGGGGATGAGCAGTTCTTC.

V and J are TRBV19 and TRBJ2-5; 9 nucleotides match TRBD2. The CDR3 contains 13 residues. V dropped 4 bases and J dropped 4; count of bases not matched to a gene: 1. Per germline, CDR1 LNHDA and CDR2 SQIVND (reference sequence). The CDR3 loop reads CASSKREVETQYF. In DNA form, the CDR3 reads TGTGCCAGTAGTAAGCGGGAGGTAGAGACCCAGTACTTC.

A few counts support this clone. This chain joins TRBV5-8 and TRBJ2-7, with D possibly TRBD2 on 6 matching bases. V shed 1 base and J shed 1 base, with 15 bases lying between them. Per the germline V gene, CDR1 is SGHTS and CDR2 is YDEGEE. The CDR3 extends over 16 amino acids. CDR3 in DNA: TGTGCCAGCAGCTTGCTTTCCGGGGGAAAGTCCTACGAGCAGTACTTC. Translating gives CASSLLSGGKSYEQYF.

The chain joins TRBV6-2 or TRBV6-3 to TRBJ2-5, with a possible D match to TRBD2 (6 bases). V lost 0 bases and J lost 5, with 13 bases in between. Germline CDR1 and CDR2: MNHEY and SVGEGT. This CDR3 has 15 residues. CDR3: CASSYSMEGGETQYF. CDR3 nucleotide sequence: TGTGCCAGCAGTTACTCGATGGAGGGCGGGGAGACCCAGTACTTC.

This chain links TRBV2 with TRBJ2-5, with D possibly matching TRBD1 (5 bases). This CDR3 is built from 13 residues. Germline CDR1 reads SNHLY; CDR2 reads FYNNEI. V was clipped by 6 bases and J by 2 bases, with 10 bases between them. CDR3 DNA sequence: TGTGCCAGCAGCCGTGACAGACAAGAGACCCAGTACTTC. Protein product: CASSRDRQETQYF.

V usage is TRBV7-9 and J usage is TRBJ2-1; D unclear. Per germline, CDR1 SEHNR and CDR2 FQNEAQ (reference sequence). Trimming removed 4 bases at V and 7 bases at J, with 5 bases between. This CDR3 has 11 residues. In DNA, the CDR3 is TGTGCCAGCAGCTCCGGGAATGAGCAGTTCTTC. Encoded protein: CASSSGNEQFF.

V is TRBV19 and J is TRBJ2-2, with 7 nucleotides matching TRBD1. The CDR3 totals 14 residues. CDR1 is LNHDA, CDR2 SQIVND, per germline (reference sequence). The V and J ends lost 3 bases and 3 bases, in that order; junction bases with no gene match: 1. The chain's CDR3 is CASSMTGYTGELFF. In nucleotides, the CDR3 is TGTGCCAGTAGTATGACAGGGTACACCGGGGAGCTGTTTTTT.

J is TRBJ1-3 and V is TRBV28, with 7 nucleotides matching TRBD1. V trimming: 6 bases; J trimming: 2 bases; junction bases outside the gene matches: 7. Per the germline V gene, CDR1 is MDHEN and CDR2 is SYDVKM. The CDR3 totals 15 residues. The CDR3 loop reads CASSRQGKAGNTIYF. The CDR3 DNA is TGTGCCAGCAGCCGACAGGGAAAGGCTGGAAACACCATATATTTT. Full variable domain (remainder filled in from reference TRBV28 and TRBJ1-3): DVKVTQSSRYLVKRTGEKVFLECVQDMDHENMFWYRQDPGLGLRLIYFSYDVKMKEKGDIPEGYSVSREKKERFSLILESASTNQTSMYLCASSRQGKAGNTIYFGEGSWLTVV.

The gene calls are TRBV20-1 and TRBJ1-6; possibly TRBD1 for D (5 bases). The CDR3 has 16 amino acids. Trimming took off 3 bases at V and 6 bases at J, with 18 bases between the two ends. Germline V CDR1 and CDR2: DFQATT, SNEGSKA (reference sequence). CDR3 loop: CSASGGALGLNSPLHF. The CDR3, as DNA: TGCAGTGCTAGTGGTGGGGCTCTGGGGCTTAATTCACCCCTCCACTTT.